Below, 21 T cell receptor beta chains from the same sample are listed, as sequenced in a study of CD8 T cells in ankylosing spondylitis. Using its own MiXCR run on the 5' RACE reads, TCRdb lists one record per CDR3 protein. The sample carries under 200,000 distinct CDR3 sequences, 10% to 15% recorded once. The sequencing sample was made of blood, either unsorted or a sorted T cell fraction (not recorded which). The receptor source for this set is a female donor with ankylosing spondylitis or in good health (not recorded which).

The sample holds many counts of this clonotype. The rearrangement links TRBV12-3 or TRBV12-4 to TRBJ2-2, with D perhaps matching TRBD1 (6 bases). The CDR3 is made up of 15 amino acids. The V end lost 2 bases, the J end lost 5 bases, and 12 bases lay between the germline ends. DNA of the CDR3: TGTGCCAGCAGTTTAAGCAGGGGTGTGACCGGGGAGCTGTTTTTT. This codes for CASSLSRGVTGELFF.

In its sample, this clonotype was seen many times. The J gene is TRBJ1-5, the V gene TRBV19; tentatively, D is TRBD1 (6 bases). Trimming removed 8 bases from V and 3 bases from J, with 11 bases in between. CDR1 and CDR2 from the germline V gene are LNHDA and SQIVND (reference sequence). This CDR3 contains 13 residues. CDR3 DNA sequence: TGTGCCAGTGCGGGGGCAGACAATCAGCCCCAGCATTTT. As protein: CASAGADNQPQHF.

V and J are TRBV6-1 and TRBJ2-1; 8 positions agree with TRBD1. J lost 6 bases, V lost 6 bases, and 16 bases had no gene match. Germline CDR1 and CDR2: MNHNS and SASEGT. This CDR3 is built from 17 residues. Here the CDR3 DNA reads TGTGCCAGCAGCCGAGCAGGGGGCAATGCTGGAGGCAATGAGCAGTTCTTC. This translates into CASSRAGGNAGGNEQFF.

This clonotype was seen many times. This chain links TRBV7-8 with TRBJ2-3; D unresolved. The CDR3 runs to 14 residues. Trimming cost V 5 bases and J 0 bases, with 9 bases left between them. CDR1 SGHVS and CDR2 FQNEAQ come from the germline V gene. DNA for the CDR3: TGTGCCAGCAGCCGGCTACCGAGCACAGATACGCAGTATTTT. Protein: CASSRLPSTDTQYF.

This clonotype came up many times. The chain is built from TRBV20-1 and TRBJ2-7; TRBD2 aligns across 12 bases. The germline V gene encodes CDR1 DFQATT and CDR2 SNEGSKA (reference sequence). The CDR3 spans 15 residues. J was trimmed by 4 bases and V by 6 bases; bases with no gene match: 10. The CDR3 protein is CSASTPLAGGYEQYF. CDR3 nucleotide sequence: TGCAGTGCCTCGACCCCTCTAGCGGGAGGGTACGAGCAGTACTTC.

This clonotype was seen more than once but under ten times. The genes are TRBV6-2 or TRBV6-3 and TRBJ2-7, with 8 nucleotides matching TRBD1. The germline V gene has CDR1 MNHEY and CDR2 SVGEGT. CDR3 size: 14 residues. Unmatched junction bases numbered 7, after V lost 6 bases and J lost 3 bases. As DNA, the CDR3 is TGTGCCAGCAGAGCAGGGGGCAATATCTACGAGCAGTACTTC. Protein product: CASRAGGNIYEQYF.

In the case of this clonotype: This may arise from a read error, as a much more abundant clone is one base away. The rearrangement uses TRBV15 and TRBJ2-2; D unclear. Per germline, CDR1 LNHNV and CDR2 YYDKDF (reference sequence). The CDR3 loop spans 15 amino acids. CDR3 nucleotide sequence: TGTGCCGCCAGCAGATTCCGGACGAACACCGGGGAGCTGTTTTTT. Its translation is CAASRFRTNTGELFF.

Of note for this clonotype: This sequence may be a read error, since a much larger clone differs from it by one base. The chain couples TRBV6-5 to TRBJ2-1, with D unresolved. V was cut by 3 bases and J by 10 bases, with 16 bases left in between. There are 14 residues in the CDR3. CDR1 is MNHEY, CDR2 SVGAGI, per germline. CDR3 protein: CASSYSLRTYEQFF. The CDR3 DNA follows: TGTGCCAGCAGTTATTCACTGCGGACCTACGAGCAGTTCTTC.

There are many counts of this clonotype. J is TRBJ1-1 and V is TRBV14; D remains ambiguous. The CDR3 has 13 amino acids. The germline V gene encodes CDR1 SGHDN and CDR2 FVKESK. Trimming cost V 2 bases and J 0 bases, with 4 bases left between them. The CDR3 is CASSQQMNTEAFF. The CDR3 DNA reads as TGTGCCAGCAGCCAACAAATGAACACTGAAGCTTTCTTT.

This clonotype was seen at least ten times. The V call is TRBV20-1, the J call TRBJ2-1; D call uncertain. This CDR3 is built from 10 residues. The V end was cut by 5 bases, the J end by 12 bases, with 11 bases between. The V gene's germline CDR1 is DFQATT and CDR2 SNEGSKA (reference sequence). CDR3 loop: CSAERAGQFF. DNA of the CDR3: TGCAGTGCTGAAAGGGCTGGGCAGTTCTTC.

CDR3 DNA: TGTGCCAGCAACGGGCTGGGACTCCGCTACGAGCAGTACTTC. It is translated as CASNGLGLRYEQYF. The chain carries TRBV12-3 or TRBV12-4 and TRBJ2-7, with D perhaps matching TRBD2 (6 bases). The CDR3 sequence is 14 residues long. V shed 7 bases and J shed 3 bases, with 16 bases lying between them.

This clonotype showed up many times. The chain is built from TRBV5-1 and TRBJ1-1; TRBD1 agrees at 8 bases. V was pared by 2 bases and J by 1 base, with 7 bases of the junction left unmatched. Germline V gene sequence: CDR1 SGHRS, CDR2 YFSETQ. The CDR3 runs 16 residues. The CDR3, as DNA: TGCGCCAGCAGCTTCGGGGCAGGGGGCGCGAACACTGAAGCTTTCTTT. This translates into CASSFGAGGANTEAFF.

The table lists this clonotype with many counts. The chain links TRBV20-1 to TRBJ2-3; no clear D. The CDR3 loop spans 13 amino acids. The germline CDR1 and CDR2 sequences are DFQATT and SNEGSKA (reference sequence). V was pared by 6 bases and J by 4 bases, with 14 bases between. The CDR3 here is CSAQPPYPDTQYF. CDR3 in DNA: TGCAGTGCCCAACCACCTTATCCAGATACGCAGTATTTT.

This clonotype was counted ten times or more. The CDR3 DNA follows: TGCAGTGCTACAGACAGGGGATACACCGGGGAGCTGTTTTTT. This codes for CSATDRGYTGELFF. The J gene is TRBJ2-2, the V gene TRBV20-1; 8 nucleotides match TRBD1. The CDR3 spans 14 residues. Losses at the gene ends were 4 bases for V and 3 bases for J; bases not matched to a gene: 4. Germline CDR1 and CDR2: DFQATT and SNEGSKA (reference sequence).

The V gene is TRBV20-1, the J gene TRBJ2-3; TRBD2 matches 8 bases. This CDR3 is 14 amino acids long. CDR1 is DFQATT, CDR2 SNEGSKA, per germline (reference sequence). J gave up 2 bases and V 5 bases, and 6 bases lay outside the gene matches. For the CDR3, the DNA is TGCAGTGCTCGGAAGCGGGAGACCACAGATACGCAGTATTTT. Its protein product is CSARKRETTDTQYF.

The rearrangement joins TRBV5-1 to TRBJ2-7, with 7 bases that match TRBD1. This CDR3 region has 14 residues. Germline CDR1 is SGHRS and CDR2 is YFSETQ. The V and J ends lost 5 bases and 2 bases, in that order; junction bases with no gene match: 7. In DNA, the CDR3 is TGCGCCAGCAGGTACCAACAGGGGCCCTACGAGCAGTACTTC. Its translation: CASRYQQGPYEQYF.

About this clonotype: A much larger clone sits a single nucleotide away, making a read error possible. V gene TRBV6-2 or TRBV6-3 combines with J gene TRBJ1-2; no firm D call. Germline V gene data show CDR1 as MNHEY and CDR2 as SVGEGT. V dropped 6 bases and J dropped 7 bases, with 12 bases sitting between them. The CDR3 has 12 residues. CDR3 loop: CASSPAGCGYTF. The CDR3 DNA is TGTGCCAGCAGCCCCGCAGGCTGTGGCTACACCTTC.

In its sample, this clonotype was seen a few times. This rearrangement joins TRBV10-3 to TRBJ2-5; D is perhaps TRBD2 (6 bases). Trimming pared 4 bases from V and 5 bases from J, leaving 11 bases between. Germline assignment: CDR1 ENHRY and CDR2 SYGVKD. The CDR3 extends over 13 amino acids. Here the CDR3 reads CAISARERETQYF. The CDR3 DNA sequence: TGTGCCATCAGTGCTCGGGAGAGGGAGACCCAGTACTTC.

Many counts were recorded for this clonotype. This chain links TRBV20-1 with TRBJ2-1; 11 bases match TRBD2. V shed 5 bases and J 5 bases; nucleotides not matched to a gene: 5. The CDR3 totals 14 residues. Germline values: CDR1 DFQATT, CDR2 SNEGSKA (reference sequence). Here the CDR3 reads CSAGRLAGNNEQFF. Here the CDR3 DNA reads TGCAGTGCTGGGAGACTAGCGGGGAACAATGAGCAGTTCTTC.

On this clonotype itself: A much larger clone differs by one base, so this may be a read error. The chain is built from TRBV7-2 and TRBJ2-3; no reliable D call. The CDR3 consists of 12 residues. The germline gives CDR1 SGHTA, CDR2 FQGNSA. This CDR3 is CASSYYTDPQYF. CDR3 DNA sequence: TGTGCCAGCAGCTACTATACAGATCCGCAGTATTTT.

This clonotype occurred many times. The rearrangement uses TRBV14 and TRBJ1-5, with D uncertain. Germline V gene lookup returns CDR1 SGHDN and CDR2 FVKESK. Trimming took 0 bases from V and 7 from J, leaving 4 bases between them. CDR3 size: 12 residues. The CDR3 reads CASSQDGQPQHF. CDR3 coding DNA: TGTGCCAGCAGCCAAGACGGCCAGCCCCAGCATTTT.